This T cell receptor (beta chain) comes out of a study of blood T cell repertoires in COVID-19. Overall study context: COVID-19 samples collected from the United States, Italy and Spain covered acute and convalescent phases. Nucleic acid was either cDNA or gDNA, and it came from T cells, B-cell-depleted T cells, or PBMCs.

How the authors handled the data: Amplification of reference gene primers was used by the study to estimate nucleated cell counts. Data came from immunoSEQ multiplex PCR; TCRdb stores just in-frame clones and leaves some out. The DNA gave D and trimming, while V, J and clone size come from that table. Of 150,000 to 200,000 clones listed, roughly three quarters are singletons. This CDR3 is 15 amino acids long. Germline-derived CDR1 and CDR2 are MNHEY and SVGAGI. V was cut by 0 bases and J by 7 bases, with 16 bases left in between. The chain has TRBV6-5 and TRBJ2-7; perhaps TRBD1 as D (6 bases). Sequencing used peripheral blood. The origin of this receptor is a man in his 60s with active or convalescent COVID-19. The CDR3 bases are TGTGCCAGCAGTTACTCGACTTCAGGGGCGCGGGAGCAGTACTTC. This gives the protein CASSYSTSGAREQYF.